This T cell receptor (beta chain) emerged from a study of T-cell memory formation after mild COVID-19. Turning to the study itself: Among the donors, TCR clusters were largely specific to each donor.

Study-wide points: The SARS-CoV-2 specificity of second-wave clones reaching peak at day 37 remained unverified.

A single record per CDR3 protein comes from TCRdb applying MiXCR to the 5' RACE reads. The data show around 300,000 distinct CDR3 sequences, approximately 19% seen once. Comment on this clonotype: Its cognate antigen is unknown.

Trimming removed 5 bases at V and 3 bases at J, with 14 bases between. The germline gives CDR1 SGHTA, CDR2 FQGNSA. The CDR3 runs to 15 residues. The sequence came from a man aged 18 to 35 who had mild COVID-19 (a few samples of this study predate the infection). Cell type and time point are not known. This chain connects TRBV7-2 to TRBJ1-5; D remains unclear. Sequencing used PBMCs or a T cell subset sorted from them (not recorded which). CDR3 sequence: CASSPGLFDNQPQHF. The CDR3 DNA sequence: TGTGCCAGCAGCCCAGGACTTTTTGACAATCAGCCCCAGCATTTT. Drawing the rest from reference TRBV7-2 and TRBJ1-5, the complete variable domain is GAGVSQSPSNKVTEKGKDVELRCDPISGHTALYWYRQSLGQGLEFLIYFQGNSAPDKSGLPSDRFSAERTGGSVSTLTIQRTQQEDSAVYLCASSPGLFDNQPQHFGDGTRLSIL.